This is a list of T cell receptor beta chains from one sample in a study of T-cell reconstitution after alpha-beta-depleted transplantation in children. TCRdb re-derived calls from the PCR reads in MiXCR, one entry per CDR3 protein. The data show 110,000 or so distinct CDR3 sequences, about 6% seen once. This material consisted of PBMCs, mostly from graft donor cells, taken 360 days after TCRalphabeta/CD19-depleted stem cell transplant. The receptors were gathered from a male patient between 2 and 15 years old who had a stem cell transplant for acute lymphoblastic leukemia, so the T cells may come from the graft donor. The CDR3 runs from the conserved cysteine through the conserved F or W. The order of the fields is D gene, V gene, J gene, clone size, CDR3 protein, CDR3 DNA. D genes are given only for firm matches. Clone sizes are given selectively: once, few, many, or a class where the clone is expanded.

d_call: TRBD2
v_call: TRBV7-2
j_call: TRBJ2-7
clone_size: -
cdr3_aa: CASSVTSGRSYEQYF
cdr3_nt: TGTGCCAGCAGCGTGACTAGCGGGAGGTCCTACGAGCAGTACTTC

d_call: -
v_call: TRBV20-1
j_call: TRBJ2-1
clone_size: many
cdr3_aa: CSASGGYNEQFF
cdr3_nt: TGCAGTGCTAGCGGGGGTTACAATGAGCAGTTCTTC

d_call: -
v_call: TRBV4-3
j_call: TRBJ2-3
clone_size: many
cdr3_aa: CASSRLSGTSTDTQYF
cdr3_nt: TGCGCCAGCAGCCGACTTAGCGGAACCAGCACAGATACGCAGTATTTT

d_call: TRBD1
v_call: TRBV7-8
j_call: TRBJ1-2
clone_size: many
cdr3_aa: CASSPFSGTAYGYTF
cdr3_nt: TGTGCCAGCAGCCCCTTTTCCGGGACAGCCTATGGCTACACCTTC

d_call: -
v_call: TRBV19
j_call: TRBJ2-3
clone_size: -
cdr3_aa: CASSLWGNTDTQYF
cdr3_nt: TGTGCCAGTAGTTTGTGGGGAAACACAGATACGCAGTATTTT

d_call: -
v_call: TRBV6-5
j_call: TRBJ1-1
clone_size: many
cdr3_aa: CASSYDPPTELNTEAFF
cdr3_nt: TGTGCCAGCAGTTACGACCCGCCGACAGAATTGAACACTGAAGCTTTCTTT

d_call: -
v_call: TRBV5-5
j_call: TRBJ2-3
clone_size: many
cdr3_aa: CASSRDQGSVTDTQYF
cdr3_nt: TGTGCCAGCAGCCGGGACCAGGGCTCGGTCACAGATACGCAGTATTTT

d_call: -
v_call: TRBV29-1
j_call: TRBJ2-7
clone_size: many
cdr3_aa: CSVGFTYEQYF
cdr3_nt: TGCAGCGTTGGATTTACTTACGAGCAGTACTTC

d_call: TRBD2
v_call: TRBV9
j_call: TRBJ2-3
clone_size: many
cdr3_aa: CASSVGLAAYTDTQYF
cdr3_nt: TGTGCCAGCAGCGTAGGACTAGCAGCGTACACAGATACGCAGTATTTT

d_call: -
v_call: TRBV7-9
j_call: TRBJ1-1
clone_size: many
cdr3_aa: CASSLAGGRSTEAFF
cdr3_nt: TGTGCCAGCAGCTTGGCGGGGGGGAGGAGCACTGAAGCTTTCTTT

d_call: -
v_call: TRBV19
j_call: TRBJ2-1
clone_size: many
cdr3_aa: CASSPRTLYNEQFF
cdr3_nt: TGTGCCAGTAGTCCCCGGACCCTATACAATGAGCAGTTCTTC

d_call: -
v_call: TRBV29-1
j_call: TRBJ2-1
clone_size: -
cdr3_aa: CSVVGRVGNEQFF
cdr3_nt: TGCAGCGTTGTTGGTAGGGTTGGAAATGAGCAGTTCTTC

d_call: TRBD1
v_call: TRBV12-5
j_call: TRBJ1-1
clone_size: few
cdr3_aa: CASAPGGGGNTEAFF
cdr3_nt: TGTGCTAGTGCCCCCGGAGGGGGCGGGAACACTGAAGCTTTCTTT

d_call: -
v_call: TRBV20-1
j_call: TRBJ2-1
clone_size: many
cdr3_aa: CSARDLWSWGHNEQFF
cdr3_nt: TGCAGTGCTAGAGATCTGTGGAGTTGGGGCCACAATGAGCAGTTCTTC

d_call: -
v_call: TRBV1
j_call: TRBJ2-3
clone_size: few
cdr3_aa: CTSSGTGGSDTDTQYF
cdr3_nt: TGCACCAGCAGCGGGACAGGGGGATCTGACACAGATACGCAGTATTTT

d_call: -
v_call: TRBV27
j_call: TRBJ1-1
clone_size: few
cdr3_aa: CASSWAGTEAFF
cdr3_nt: TGTGCCAGCAGTTGGGCAGGGACTGAAGCTTTCTTT

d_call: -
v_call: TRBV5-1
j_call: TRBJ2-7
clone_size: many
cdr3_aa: CASSLEARNYEQYF
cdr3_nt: TGCGCCAGCAGCTTGGAGGCCCGGAACTACGAGCAGTACTTC

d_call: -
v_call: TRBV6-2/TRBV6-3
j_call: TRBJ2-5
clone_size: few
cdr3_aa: CASRPPGLAPGETQYF
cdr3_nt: TGTGCCAGCAGACCACCGGGTCTCGCCCCAGGAGAGACCCAGTACTTC

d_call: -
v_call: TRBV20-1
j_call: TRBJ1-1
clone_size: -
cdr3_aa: CSEKRSSLMNTEAFF
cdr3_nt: TGCAGTGAGAAGCGGTCATCCCTCATGAACACTGAAGCTTTCTTT

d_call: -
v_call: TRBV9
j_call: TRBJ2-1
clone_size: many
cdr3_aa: CASSVDSHEQFF
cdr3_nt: TGTGCCAGCAGCGTAGACAGCCATGAGCAGTTCTTC

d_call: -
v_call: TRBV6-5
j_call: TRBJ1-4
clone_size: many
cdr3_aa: CASSSGGEEEKLFF
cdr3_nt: TGTGCCAGCAGTTCCGGAGGGGAGGAGGAAAAACTGTTTTTT

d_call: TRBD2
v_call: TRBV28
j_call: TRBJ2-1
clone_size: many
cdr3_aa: CASSLSTSGVNEQFF
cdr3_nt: TGTGCCAGCAGTTTATCGACTAGCGGGGTAAATGAGCAGTTCTTC

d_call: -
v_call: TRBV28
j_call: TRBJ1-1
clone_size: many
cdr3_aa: CAVVRAPGTEAFF
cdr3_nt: TGTGCCGTCGTACGGGCCCCGGGCACTGAAGCTTTCTTT

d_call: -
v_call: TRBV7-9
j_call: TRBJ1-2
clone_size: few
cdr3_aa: CASSLAMGANYGYTF
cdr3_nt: TGTGCCAGCAGCTTAGCGATGGGAGCGAACTATGGCTACACCTTC

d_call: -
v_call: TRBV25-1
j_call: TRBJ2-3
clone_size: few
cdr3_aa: CASSEWGTQYF
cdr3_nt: TGTGCCAGCAGTGAATGGGGTACGCAGTATTTT

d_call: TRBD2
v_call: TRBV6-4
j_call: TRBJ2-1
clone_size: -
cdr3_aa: CASSLLAGGLEQFF
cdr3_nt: TGTGCCAGCAGCCTACTAGCGGGGGGGCTCGAGCAGTTCTTC

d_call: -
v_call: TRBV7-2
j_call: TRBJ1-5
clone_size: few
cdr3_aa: CASSLVYGVEPQHF
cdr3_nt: TGTGCCAGCAGCTTAGTTTACGGGGTGGAGCCCCAGCATTTT

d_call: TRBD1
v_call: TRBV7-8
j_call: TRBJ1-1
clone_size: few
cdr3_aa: CASSLALNRGPMNTEAFF
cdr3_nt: TGTGCCAGCAGCTTAGCCTTGAACAGGGGCCCCATGAACACTGAAGCTTTCTTT

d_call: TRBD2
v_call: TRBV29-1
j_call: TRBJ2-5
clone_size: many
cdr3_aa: CSVGTSGGTQETQYF
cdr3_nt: TGCAGCGTCGGGACTAGCGGGGGAACCCAAGAGACCCAGTACTTC

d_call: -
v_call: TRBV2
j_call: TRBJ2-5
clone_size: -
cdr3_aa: CASSASVVETQYF
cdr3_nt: TGTGCCAGCAGCGCATCGGTAGTAGAGACCCAGTACTTC

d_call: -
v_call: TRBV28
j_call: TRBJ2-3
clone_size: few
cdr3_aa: CASNYRASTDTQYF
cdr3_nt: TGTGCCAGCAATTACAGGGCTAGCACAGATACGCAGTATTTT

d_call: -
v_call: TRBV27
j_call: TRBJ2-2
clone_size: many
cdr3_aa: CASNGLSTGELFF
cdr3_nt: TGTGCCAGCAACGGACTCAGCACCGGGGAGCTGTTTTTT

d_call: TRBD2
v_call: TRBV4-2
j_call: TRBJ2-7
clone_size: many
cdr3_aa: CASSQEGLFGNYEQYF
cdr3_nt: TGTGCCAGCAGCCAAGAGGGACTATTTGGAAACTACGAGCAGTACTTC

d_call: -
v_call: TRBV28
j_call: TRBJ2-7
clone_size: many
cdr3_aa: CASTLRPRVGDEQYF
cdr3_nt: TGTGCCAGCACCCTCCGCCCCAGGGTAGGCGACGAGCAGTACTTC

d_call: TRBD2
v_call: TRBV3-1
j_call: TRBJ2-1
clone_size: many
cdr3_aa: CASSPASGIYNEQFF
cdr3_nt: TGTGCCAGCAGTCCTGCTAGCGGCATTTACAATGAGCAGTTCTTC

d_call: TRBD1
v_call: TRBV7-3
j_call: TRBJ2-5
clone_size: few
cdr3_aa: CASSPDRGPQETQYF
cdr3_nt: TGTGCCAGCAGCCCCGACAGGGGCCCCCAAGAGACCCAGTACTTC

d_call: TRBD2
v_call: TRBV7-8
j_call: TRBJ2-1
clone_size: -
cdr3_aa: CASSSPSSGGVDNEQFF
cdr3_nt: TGTGCCAGCAGCTCCCCGAGTAGCGGGGGGGTTGACAATGAGCAGTTCTTC

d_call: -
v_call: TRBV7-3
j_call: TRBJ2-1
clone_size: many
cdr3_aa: CASSLGGSPYNEQFF
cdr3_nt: TGTGCCAGCAGCTTAGGTGGCAGCCCCTACAATGAGCAGTTCTTC

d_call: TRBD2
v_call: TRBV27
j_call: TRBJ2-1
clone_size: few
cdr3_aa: CASSVGLAGGTEQFF
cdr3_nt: TGTGCCAGCAGTGTGGGACTAGCGGGAGGTACGGAACAGTTCTTC

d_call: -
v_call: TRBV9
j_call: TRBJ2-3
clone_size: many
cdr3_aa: CASSVVPGREDTQYF
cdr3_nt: TGTGCCAGCAGCGTAGTACCCGGCCGGGAAGATACGCAGTATTTT

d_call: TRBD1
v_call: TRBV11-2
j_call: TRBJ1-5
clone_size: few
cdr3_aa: CASSSLDRGGNQPQHF
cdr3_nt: TGTGCCAGCAGCTCCCTGGACAGGGGTGGCAATCAGCCCCAGCATTTT

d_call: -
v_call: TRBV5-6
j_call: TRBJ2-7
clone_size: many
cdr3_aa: CASSLKAVNHYEQYF
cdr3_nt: TGTGCCAGCAGCTTGAAGGCGGTTAATCACTACGAGCAGTACTTC

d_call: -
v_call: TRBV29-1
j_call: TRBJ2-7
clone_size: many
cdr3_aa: CSVAGGIVSVEQYF
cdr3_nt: TGCAGCGTTGCCGGGGGTATAGTTTCGGTCGAGCAGTACTTC

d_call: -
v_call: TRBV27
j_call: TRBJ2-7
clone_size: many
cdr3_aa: CASSLLASSYEQYF
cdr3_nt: TGTGCCAGCAGTTTATTGGCCAGCTCCTACGAGCAGTACTTC